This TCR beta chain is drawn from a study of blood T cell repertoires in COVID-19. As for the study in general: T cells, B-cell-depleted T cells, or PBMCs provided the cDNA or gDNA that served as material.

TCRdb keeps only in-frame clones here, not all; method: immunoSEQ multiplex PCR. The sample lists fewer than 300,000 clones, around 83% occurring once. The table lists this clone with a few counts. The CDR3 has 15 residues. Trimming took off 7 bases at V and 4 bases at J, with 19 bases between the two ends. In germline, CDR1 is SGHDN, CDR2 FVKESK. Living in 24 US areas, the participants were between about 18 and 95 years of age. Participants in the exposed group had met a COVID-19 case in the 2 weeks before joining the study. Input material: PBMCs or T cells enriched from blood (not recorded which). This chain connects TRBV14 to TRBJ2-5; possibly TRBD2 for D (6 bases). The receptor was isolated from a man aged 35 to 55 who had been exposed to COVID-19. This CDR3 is CASTRGGRDSETQYF. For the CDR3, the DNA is TGTGCCAGCACCCGGGGTGGCAGGGACTCAGAGACCCAGTACTTC.